This TCR beta chain was sequenced during a study of cytomegalovirus exposure and HLA in healthy donors. Per the germline V gene, CDR1 is SGHKS and CDR2 is YYEKEE (reference sequence). Trimming at V came to 4 bases and at J to 5 bases, leaving 7 bases not matched to a gene. The CDR3 has 15 amino acids. PCR employed 60 Vbeta and 13 Jbeta primers. TCRdb's table, derived via immunoSEQ multiplex PCR, lists solely in-frame clones and lacks some. The sample table sets out about 72,000 clones. Sequencing was done on a sample of PBMCs. The receptor's source is a woman aged 40 to 50 in good health and CMV-seropositive. The chain couples TRBV5-5 to TRBJ1-5, with TRBD1 matching over 9 bases. The CDR3 reads CASSLQGAIDQPQHF. In nucleotides, the CDR3 is TGTGCCAGCAGCCTACAGGGGGCAATTGATCAGCCCCAGCATTTT.